The T cell receptor beta chain under discussion was sequenced for a study of shared clonotypes between healthy human individuals. Comments on this clone: This specimen includes other DNA sequences encoding the same CDR3.

Germline trimming cut 0 bases from V and 7 bases from J; bases unmatched to any gene: 5. CDR1 is KGHSH and CDR2 is LQKENI in the germline V gene. The CDR3 length is 17 residues. Only CD45RO-negative cells positively selected for CCR7 counted as naive CD8 cells, so terminally differentiated effector memory CD45RA+ cells were excluded. An even split of each subset's genomic DNA across several immunoSEQ plates was performed. Per the original methods: Filtering differed, since immunoSEQ gave only junction sequences and no quality scores. Sequencing used immunoSEQ multiplex PCR; TCRdb keeps in-frame clones, though not all of them. V and J calls and clone size are copied from that table; D and trimming were computed from the DNA. The sample gives some 2,100,000 clones, approximately 94% of which show up once; about 1.5% is in the top ten.

This TCR came from a man aged 18 to 29 in good health. Some clones in this sample may be carry-over from other donors' samples. This chain connects TRBV18 to TRBJ2-1; 14 nucleotides agree with TRBD2. The sample taken for sequencing was naive CD8+ T cells from PBMCs. The CDR3 is CASSPPGLAGVRNEQFF. The CDR3, as DNA: TGTGCCAGCTCACCACCGGGACTAGCGGGAGTACGGAATGAGCAGTTCTTC.